These T cell receptor beta chains were read from a single sample in a study of T-cell memory formation after mild COVID-19. Via MiXCR, TCRdb re-called the 5' RACE reads, giving one row per CDR3 protein. Of approximately 570,000 distinct CDR3 sequences listed, about a sixth were seen once; the top ten hold more than 10%. Sequenced sample: PBMCs or a T cell subset sorted from them (not recorded which). These TCRs come from an adult woman who had mild COVID-19 (a few samples of this study predate the infection). Cell type and time point are not known. CDR3s leave out the opening cysteine and the closing phenylalanine or tryptophan.

V,J,CDR3
TRBV20-1,TRBJ1-5,SGAQAVARRQPQH
TRBV12-3/TRBV12-4,TRBJ1-4,ASSFGQGGSTNEKLF
TRBV10-3,TRBJ2-1,AISGASGRPSYNEQF
TRBV19,TRBJ2-7,ASSDYSGNTYEQY
TRBV29-1,TRBJ1-2,SVGGTGNYGYT
TRBV24-1,TRBJ2-1,ATSFRANEQF
TRBV5-4,TRBJ2-1,ASSLEALDEQF
TRBV6-5,TRBJ1-1,ASRALQKNTEAF
TRBV4-1,TRBJ2-3,ASSQAFSGGADTQY
TRBV20-1,TRBJ2-4,SARDPGTSLRAQNIQY
TRBV12-3/TRBV12-4,TRBJ1-4,ASSAPGKANEKLF
TRBV20-1,TRBJ2-7,SARDEPGGTYEQY
TRBV11-2,TRBJ2-2,ASSFLKGRPGGTGELF
TRBV7-2,TRBJ2-3,ASSGASGGAPNTQY
TRBV5-5,TRBJ2-7,ASSLADPASYEQY
TRBV7-6,TRBJ2-1,ASSPGSGVDNEQF
TRBV4-1,TRBJ1-3,ASSRDRTALSGNTIY
TRBV3-1,TRBJ1-2,ASSRGSNYGYT
TRBV27,TRBJ2-1,ASSPGTSGRNEQF
TRBV11-1,TRBJ2-1,ASSLGTSGRPSSYNEQF
TRBV7-2,TRBJ2-3,ASSLKANTDTQY
TRBV12-3/TRBV12-4,TRBJ2-5,ASSLGDRVGETQY
TRBV18,TRBJ2-1,ASSTRGEQF
TRBV2,TRBJ2-5,ASSEALSTETQY
TRBV6-6,TRBJ2-7,ASLDSAVYEQY
TRBV3-1,TRBJ2-7,ASTKGAGTYEQY
TRBV5-1,TRBJ1-2,ASSKEGGSYGYT
TRBV6-5,TRBJ2-1,ASSYLRVGFLAGGTVLEQF
TRBV7-2,TRBJ2-3,ASSFWTGTSGSPRGDTQY
TRBV7-6,TRBJ2-1,ASSPGREFYNEQF
TRBV7-2,TRBJ2-3,ASSFPAGLMQY